This TCR beta chain was retrieved from a study of cytomegalovirus exposure and HLA in healthy donors. Generated by immunoSEQ multiplex PCR, the TCRdb table keeps only in-frame clones and is missing some. The table records roughly 150,000 clones, 85% of them present only once. V shed 4 bases and J shed 2 bases, with 6 bases lying between them. The germline CDR1 and CDR2 sequences are WSHSY and SAAADI. This CDR3 spans 12 amino acids. The sequencing sample was made of PBMCs. The TCR sequence derives from a man younger than 40 in good health and CMV-seropositive. This chain links TRBV10-2 with TRBJ2-7; D is perhaps TRBD1 (6 bases). CDR3 coding DNA: TGCGCCAGCAGTGGGACAGCCTACGAGCAGTACTTC. The encoded protein is CASSGTAYEQYF.